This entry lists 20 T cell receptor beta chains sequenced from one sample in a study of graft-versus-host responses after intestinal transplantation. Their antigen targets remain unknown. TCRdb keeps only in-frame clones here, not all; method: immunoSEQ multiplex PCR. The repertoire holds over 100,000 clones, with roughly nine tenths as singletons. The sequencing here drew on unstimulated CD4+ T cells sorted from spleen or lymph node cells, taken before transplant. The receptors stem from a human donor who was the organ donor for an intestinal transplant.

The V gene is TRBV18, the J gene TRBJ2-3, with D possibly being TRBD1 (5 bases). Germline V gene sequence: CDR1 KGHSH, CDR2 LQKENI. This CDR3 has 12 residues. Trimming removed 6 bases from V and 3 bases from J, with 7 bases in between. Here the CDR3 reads CASSHRTDTQYF. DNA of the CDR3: TGTGCCAGCTCTCACAGGACAGATACGCAGTATTTT.

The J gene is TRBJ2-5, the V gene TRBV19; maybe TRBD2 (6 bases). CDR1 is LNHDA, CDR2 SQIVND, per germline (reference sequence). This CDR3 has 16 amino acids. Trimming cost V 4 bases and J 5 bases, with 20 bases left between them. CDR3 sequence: CASSTGTPLTEETQYF. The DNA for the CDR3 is TGTGCCAGTAGTACCGGGACTCCGCTGACGGAGGAGACCCAGTACTTC. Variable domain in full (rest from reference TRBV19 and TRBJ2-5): DGGITQSPKYLFRKEGQNVTLSCEQNLNHDAMYWYRQDPGQGLRLIYYSQIVNDFQKGDIAEGYSVSREKKESFPLTVTSAQKNPTAFYLCASSTGTPLTEETQYFGPGTRLLVL.

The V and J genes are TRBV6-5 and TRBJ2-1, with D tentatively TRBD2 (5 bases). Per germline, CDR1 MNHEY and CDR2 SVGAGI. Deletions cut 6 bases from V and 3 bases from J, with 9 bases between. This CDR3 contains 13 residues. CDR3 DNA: TGTGCCAGCAGCCAACGGGACTACAATGAGCAGTTCTTC. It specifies CASSQRDYNEQFF.

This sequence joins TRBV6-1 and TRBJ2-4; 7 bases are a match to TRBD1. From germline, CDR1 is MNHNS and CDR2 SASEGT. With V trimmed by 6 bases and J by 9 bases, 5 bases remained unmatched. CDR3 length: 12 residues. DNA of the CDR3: TGTGCCAGCAGCCCGACAGGGACCATTCAGTACTTC. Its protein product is CASSPTGTIQYF.

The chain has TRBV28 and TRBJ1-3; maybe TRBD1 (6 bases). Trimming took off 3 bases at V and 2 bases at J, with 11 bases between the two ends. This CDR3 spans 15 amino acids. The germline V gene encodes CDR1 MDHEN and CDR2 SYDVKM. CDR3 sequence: CASSFRTDPGNTIYF. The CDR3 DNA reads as TGTGCCAGCAGTTTTCGGACAGATCCTGGAAACACCATATATTTT. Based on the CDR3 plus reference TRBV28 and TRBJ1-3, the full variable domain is DVKVTQSSRYLVKRTGEKVFLECVQDMDHENMFWYRQDPGLGLRLIYFSYDVKMKEKGDIPEGYSVSREKKERFSLILESASTNQTSMYLCASSFRTDPGNTIYFGEGSWLTVV.

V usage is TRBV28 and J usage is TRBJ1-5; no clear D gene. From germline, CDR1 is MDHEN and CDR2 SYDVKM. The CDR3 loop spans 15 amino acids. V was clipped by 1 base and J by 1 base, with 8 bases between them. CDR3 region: CASSLSGGSNQPQHF. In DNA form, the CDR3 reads TGTGCCAGCAGTTTATCTGGAGGAAGCAATCAGCCCCAGCATTTT.

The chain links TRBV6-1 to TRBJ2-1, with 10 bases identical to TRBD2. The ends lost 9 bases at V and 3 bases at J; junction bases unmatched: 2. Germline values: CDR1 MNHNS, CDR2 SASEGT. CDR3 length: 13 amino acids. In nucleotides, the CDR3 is TGTGCCAGTCGGACTAGCGGCTACAATGAGCAGTTCTTC. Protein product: CASRTSGYNEQFF.

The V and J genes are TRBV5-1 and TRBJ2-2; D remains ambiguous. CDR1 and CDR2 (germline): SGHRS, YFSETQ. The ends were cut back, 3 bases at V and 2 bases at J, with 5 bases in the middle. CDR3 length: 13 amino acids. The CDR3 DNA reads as TGCGCCAGCAGCTCGGACAACACCGGGGAGCTGTTTTTT. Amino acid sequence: CASSSDNTGELFF.

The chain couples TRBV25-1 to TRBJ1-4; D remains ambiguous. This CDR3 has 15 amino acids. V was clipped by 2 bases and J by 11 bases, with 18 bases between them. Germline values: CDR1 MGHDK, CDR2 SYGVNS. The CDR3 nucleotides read TGTGCCAGCAGTGAAGCCGGGTCATCCTCGGTGAAACTGTTTTTT. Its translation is CASSEAGSSSVKLFF.

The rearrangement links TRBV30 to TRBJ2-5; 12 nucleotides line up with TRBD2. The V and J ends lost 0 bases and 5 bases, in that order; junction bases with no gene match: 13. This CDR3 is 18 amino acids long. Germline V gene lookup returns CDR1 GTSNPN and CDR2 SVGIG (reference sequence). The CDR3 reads CAWSVRLAGGKRRETQYF. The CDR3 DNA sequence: TGTGCCTGGAGTGTACGGCTAGCGGGAGGGAAGAGGCGTGAGACCCAGTACTTC.

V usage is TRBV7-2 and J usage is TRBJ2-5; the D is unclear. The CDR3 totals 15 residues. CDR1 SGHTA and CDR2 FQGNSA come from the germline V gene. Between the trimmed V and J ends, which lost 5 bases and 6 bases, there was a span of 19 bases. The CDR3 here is CASSETYSGRKTQYF. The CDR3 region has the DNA TGTGCCAGCAGCGAGACCTACAGTGGTAGAAAGACCCAGTACTTC.

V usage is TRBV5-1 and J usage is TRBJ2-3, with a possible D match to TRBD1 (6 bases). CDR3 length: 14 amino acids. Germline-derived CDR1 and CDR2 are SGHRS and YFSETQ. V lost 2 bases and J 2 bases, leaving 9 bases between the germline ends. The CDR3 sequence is CASSFPGVTDTQYF. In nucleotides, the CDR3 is TGCGCCAGCAGCTTTCCAGGGGTCACAGATACGCAGTATTTT.

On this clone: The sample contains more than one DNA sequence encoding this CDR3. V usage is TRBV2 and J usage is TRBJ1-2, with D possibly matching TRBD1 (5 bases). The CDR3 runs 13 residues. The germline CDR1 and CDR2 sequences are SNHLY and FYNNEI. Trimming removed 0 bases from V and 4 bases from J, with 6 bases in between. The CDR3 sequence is CASSEARGYGYTF. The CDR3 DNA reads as TGTGCCAGCAGTGAAGCAAGGGGCTATGGCTACACCTTC.

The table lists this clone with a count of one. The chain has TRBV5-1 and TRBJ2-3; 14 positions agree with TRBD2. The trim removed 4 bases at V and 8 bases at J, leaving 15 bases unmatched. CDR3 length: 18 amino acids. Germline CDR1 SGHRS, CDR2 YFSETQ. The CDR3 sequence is CASSPTPGTSGSLTTQYF. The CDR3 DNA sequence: TGCGCCAGCAGCCCCACACCCGGGACTAGCGGGAGTCTGACTACGCAGTATTTT.

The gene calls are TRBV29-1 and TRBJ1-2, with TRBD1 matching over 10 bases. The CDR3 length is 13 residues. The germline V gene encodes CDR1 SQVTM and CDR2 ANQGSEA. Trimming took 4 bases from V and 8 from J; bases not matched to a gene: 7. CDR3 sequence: CSVGGTGAPGYTF. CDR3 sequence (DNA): TGCAGCGTTGGGGGGACAGGGGCTCCAGGCTACACCTTC.

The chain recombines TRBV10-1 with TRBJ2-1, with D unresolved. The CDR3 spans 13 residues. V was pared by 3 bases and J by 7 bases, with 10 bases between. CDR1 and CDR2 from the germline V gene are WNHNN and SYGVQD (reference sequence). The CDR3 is CASSDSLWNEQFF. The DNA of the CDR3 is TGCGCCAGCAGTGATTCCCTTTGGAATGAGCAGTTCTTC.

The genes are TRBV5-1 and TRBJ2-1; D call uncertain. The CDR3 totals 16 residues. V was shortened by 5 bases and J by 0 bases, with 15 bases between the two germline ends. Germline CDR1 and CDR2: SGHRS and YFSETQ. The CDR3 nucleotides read TGCGCCAGCAGACAAGTAGGGTCTAGCTCCTACAATGAGCAGTTCTTC. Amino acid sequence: CASRQVGSSSYNEQFF.

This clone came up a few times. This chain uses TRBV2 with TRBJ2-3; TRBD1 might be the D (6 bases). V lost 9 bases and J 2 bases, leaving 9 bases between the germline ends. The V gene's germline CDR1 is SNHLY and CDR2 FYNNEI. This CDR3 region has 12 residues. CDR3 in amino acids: CASDRFTDTQYF. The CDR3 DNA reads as TGTGCCAGTGACAGGTTCACAGATACGCAGTATTTT.

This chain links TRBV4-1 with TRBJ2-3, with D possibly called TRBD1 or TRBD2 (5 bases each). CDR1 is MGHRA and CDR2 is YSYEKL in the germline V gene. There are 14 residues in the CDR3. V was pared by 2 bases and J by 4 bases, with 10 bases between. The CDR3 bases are TGCGCCAGCAGCCAACCGGGGCGGGCAGATACGCAGTATTTT. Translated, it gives CASSQPGRADTQYF.

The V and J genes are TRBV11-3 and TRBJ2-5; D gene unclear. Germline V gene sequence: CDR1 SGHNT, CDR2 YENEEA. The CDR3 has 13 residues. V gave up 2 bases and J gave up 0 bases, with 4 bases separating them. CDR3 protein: CASSLRYQETQYF. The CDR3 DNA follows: TGTGCCAGCAGCTTACGGTACCAAGAGACCCAGTACTTC.